This T cell receptor beta chain was recorded in a study of blood T cell repertoires in COVID-19. Study-level information: Sample material is recorded as cDNA or gDNA derived from T cells, B-cell-depleted T cells, or PBMCs.

In the source study's methods: Amplification of reference gene primers provided the estimated nucleated cell counts. Clones were sequenced by immunoSEQ multiplex PCR, and TCRdb holds only the in-frame ones, with some missing. Clone size and V and J calls were adopted from that table, with D and trimming inferred from the DNA. The sample contains more than 300,000 clones, just over 85% of which appear only once. The CDR3 is 18 residues long. V gave up 4 bases and J gave up 1 base, with 20 bases separating them. Germline V gene lookup returns CDR1 KGHSH and CDR2 LQKENI. This clone has only one observation. Recovered participants had two consecutive negative NP/OP PCR tests, healthcare professional clearance, or symptom resolution.

This TCR came from a woman between 18 and 29 years old who had recovered from COVID-19. The genes are TRBV18 and TRBJ1-3; D is ambiguous. Sample: PBMCs or T cells enriched from blood (not recorded which). The CDR3 sequence is CASSLVVGRPNSGNTIYF. DNA for the CDR3: TGTGCCAGCTCACTAGTCGTGGGGAGGCCAAATTCTGGAAACACCATATATTTT.